The clone carrying this T cell receptor (beta chain) has at least ten counts. The TCRbeta library was prepared with unique molecular identifiers. TCRdb passed the PCR reads through MiXCR, listing each CDR3 protein once. The profile shows about 240,000 distinct CDR3 sequences, approximately 12% of them singletons. This record comes from a study of T-cell reconstitution after alpha-beta-depleted transplantation in children. Germline trimming cut 4 bases from V and 7 bases from J; bases unmatched to any gene: 8. Looked up from germline, CDR1 is SGHRS and CDR2 is YFSETQ. This CDR3 is built from 14 residues.

This clonotype was sampled from a human donor who donated a stem cell graft to a child with acute lymphoblastic leukemia. This rearrangement joins TRBV5-1 to TRBJ2-1, with TRBD1 identical over 7 bases. Sequenced here: PBMCs from the stem cell graft donor, sampled from the stem cell graft. The DNA of the CDR3 is TGCGCCAGCAGCCTAAGACAGGGTGGAAATGAGCAGTTCTTC. Translating gives CASSLRQGGNEQFF.